This TCR beta chain is from a study of long-term antiretroviral therapy in people with HIV. With regard to this clone: Antigen: not known.

Sequencing relied on immunoSEQ assay v3.0, run at survey level. Libraries were prepared by immunoSEQ multiplex PCR; TCRdb keeps only in-frame clonotypes and omits some of them. The table has 42,000 or so clones, more than 80% seen once; the top ten hold 4.5% to 7%. Between the trimmed V and J ends, which lost 1 base and 1 base, there was a span of 12 bases. Germline CDR1 and CDR2: MGHDK and SYGVNS. The CDR3 has 16 amino acids. Study-level points and caveats: No data on ART adherence, viral resistance or therapy changes. The data indicate that diversity increased after ART but remained below transplant donor controls.

The sequenced sample was unsorted PBMCs, obtained 3.1 years after starting antiretroviral therapy. J is TRBJ2-3 and V is TRBV25-1; D uncertain. The receptor's source is a woman aged 45-65 years with HIV. CDR3 coding DNA: TGTGCCAGCAGTGAATTTGGTGGCGAGGGCACAGATACGCAGTATTTT. Protein sequence: CASSEFGGEGTDTQYF.